This passage covers 27 T cell receptor beta chains from one sample sequenced in a study of blood T cells in healthy people across ages. Then a second PCR, running roughly 7 to 11 cycles, was carried out with a sample-barcoded 5' primer and a J-beta primer mix. MiXCR was run by TCRdb on the 5' RACE reads, yielding one entry per CDR3 protein. The sample contains about 1.8 million distinct CDR3 sequences, around half of which appear only once. The material sequenced was blood. These receptors were obtained from a woman aged 40 to 49 in good health.

The chain recombines TRBV28 with TRBJ2-5; D perhaps matches TRBD1 (6 bases). CDR1 and CDR2 (germline): MDHEN, SYDVKM. This CDR3 contains 16 residues. Trimming removed 5 bases from V and 11 bases from J, with 27 bases in between. CDR3: CASSPQGGGTDNEQYF. In DNA, the CDR3 is TGTGCCAGCAGTCCCCAGGGTGGGGGCACCGACAATGAGCAGTACTTC.

This chain links TRBV18 with TRBJ2-3; D not resolved. The CDR3 covers 16 residues. V was clipped by 2 bases and J by 3 bases, with 15 bases between them. Germline V gene lookup returns CDR1 KGHSH and CDR2 LQKENI. CDR3 in amino acids: CASSPTKNRGTDTQYF. The CDR3 DNA is TGTGCCAGCTCACCAACTAAGAACCGAGGTACAGATACGCAGTATTTT.

This clonotype has a count of ten or more. The rearrangement links TRBV5-1 to TRBJ2-6, with 9 bases lining up with TRBD1. The germline gives CDR1 SGHRS, CDR2 YFSETQ. This CDR3 has 17 amino acids. J was trimmed by 1 base and V by 3 bases; bases with no gene match: 5. CDR3 protein: CASSSRDRASGANVLTF. In DNA, the CDR3 is TGCGCCAGCAGCTCAAGGGACAGGGCTTCTGGGGCCAACGTCCTGACTTTC.

The rearrangement links TRBV12-3 or TRBV12-4 to TRBJ2-1, with TRBD1 as a possible D gene (6 bases). V shed 4 bases and J shed 3 bases, with 13 bases lying between them. There are 15 residues in the CDR3. CDR3 loop: CASSWKQGRYNEQFF. CDR3 DNA sequence: TGTGCCAGCAGTTGGAAGCAGGGGCGCTACAATGAGCAGTTCTTC.

This clonotype showed up just a few times. This rearrangement joins TRBV4-3 to TRBJ2-5; 8 bases match TRBD2. The V gene's germline CDR1 is LGHNA and CDR2 YSLEER. The J segment lost 5 bases and the V segment lost 0 bases, leaving 5 bases of the junction unmatched. CDR3 size: 15 residues. In DNA form, the CDR3 reads TGCGCCAGCAGCCAAGATTACAGCGGGGGTGAGACCCAGTACTTC. Protein sequence: CASSQDYSGGETQYF.

This chain links TRBV14 with TRBJ1-1; D is uncertain. The V gene's germline CDR1 is SGHDN and CDR2 FVKESK. Trimming took off 0 bases at V and 1 base at J, with 9 bases between the two ends. The CDR3 runs 15 residues. For the CDR3, the DNA is TGTGCCAGCAGCCAAGATGTCGATGGGAACACTGAAGCTTTCTTT. Encoded protein: CASSQDVDGNTEAFF.

The rearrangement uses TRBV6-5 and TRBJ1-2; D is perhaps TRBD1 (5 bases). The V gene lost 6 bases and the J gene lost 5 bases, with 19 bases spanning the gap. CDR1 and CDR2 (germline): MNHEY, SVGAGI. The CDR3 sequence is 15 residues long. The CDR3 DNA sequence: TGTGCCAGCAGAGAGACAGCCAGGATTATGTATGGCTACACCTTC. Amino acid sequence: CASRETARIMYGYTF.

The chain employs TRBV20-1 and TRBJ2-7; D unresolved. The V gene's germline CDR1 is DFQATT and CDR2 SNEGSKA (reference sequence). The CDR3 runs to 14 residues. The V gene lost 3 bases and the J gene lost 0 bases, with 12 bases spanning the gap. CDR3: CSASGLGLSYEQYF. In DNA, the CDR3 is TGCAGTGCTAGTGGTCTGGGCCTCTCCTACGAGCAGTACTTC.

This chain connects TRBV7-2 to TRBJ2-2, with D perhaps TRBD1 or TRBD2 (6 bases each). This CDR3 is 16 amino acids long. Germline lookup yields CDR1 SGHTA and CDR2 FQGNSA. V lost 1 base to trimming and J lost 5 bases, with 14 bases between them. The CDR3 loop reads CASSLGGGGRTGELFF. CDR3 DNA sequence: TGTGCCAGCAGCTTAGGCGGAGGGGGGAGGACCGGGGAGCTGTTTTTT.

In its sample, this clonotype was seen a few times. In nucleotides, the CDR3 is TGCAGCGTTTCTCCGGGGGGGGGTTCTTACAATGAGCAGTTCTTC. Its protein product is CSVSPGGGSYNEQFF. The genes are TRBV29-1 and TRBJ2-1; 8 bases map to TRBD2. Germline V gene lookup returns CDR1 SQVTM and CDR2 ANQGSEA. There are 15 residues in the CDR3. V gave up 5 bases and J gave up 4 bases; unmatched junction bases: 10.

This clonotype was seen only a few times. The V call is TRBV13, the J call TRBJ1-2; weak D call: TRBD1 (5 bases). CDR3 length: 12 residues. The germline CDR1 and CDR2 sequences are PRHDT and FYEKMQ (reference sequence). V gave up 3 bases and J gave up 12 bases, with 14 bases separating them. This chain's CDR3 is CASSFIDSQNTF. The CDR3 bases are TGTGCCAGCAGCTTCATAGACAGTCAGAACACCTTC.

On this clonotype itself: At one end the junction does not follow the germline gene, possibly because of a read error. The chain couples TRBV5-1 to TRBJ1-2; 11 nucleotides agree with TRBD1. CDR3 length: 14 residues. Germline V gene data show CDR1 as SGHRS and CDR2 as YFSETQ. The CDR3 sequence is CAGSSGQGGYGYTF. The CDR3 nucleotides are TGCGCCGGCAGCTCGGGACAGGGGGGCTATGGCTACACCTTC.

A remark on this clonotype: The germline gene is not matched at one end of the junction; a read error may be the cause. The V call is TRBV7-9, the J call TRBJ2-3; D gene unclear. The CDR3 consists of 12 residues. Germline CDR1 is SEHNR and CDR2 is FQNEAQ (reference sequence). The CDR3 protein is CTSSSRTDTQYF. The CDR3 region has the DNA TGTACCAGCAGCTCTCGCACAGATACGCAGTATTTT.

For the CDR3, the DNA is TGCAGCGTTGGACGGACAGGGGGCTCTCTTACGCAGTATTTT. Encoded protein: CSVGRTGGSLTQYF. This sequence joins TRBV29-1 and TRBJ2-3; 11 nucleotides align to TRBD1. CDR3 length: 14 amino acids. Germline CDR1 SQVTM, CDR2 ANQGSEA. V shed 4 bases, J shed 8 bases, and the junction held 8 bases outside the gene matches.

To note about this clonotype: A much bigger clone sits one base away, suggesting this may be a read error. The chain recombines TRBV18 with TRBJ2-7, with D perhaps assigned TRBD1 or TRBD2 (5 bases each). CDR1 is KGHSH and CDR2 is LQKENI in the germline V gene. The CDR3 totals 12 residues. The CDR3 DNA is TGTGTCAGCTCACCACCGGGGCGCGAGCAGTACTTC. It codes for CVSSPPGREQYF.

This clonotype turned up a few times. This chain joins TRBV7-2 and TRBJ2-5; a possible D gene is TRBD2 (5 bases). Per germline, CDR1 SGHTA and CDR2 FQGNSA. CDR3 length equals 18 residues. V shed 2 bases and J shed 1 base, with 20 bases lying between them. As DNA, the CDR3 is TGTGCCAGCAGCTTAAGGGCGGGCTCAGGACCACTCCAAGAGACCCAGTACTTC. As protein: CASSLRAGSGPLQETQYF.

V is TRBV6-6 and J is TRBJ1-2, with D possibly matching TRBD1 (6 bases). Germline V gives CDR1 MNHNY, CDR2 SVGAGI (reference sequence). The length of the CDR3 is 10 residues. Trimming shortened V by 10 bases and J by 7 bases, and 10 bases separated the two germline ends. The CDR3 reads CATGGVGYTF. CDR3 DNA sequence: TGTGCCACGGGGGGCGTTGGCTACACCTTC.

The rearrangement joins TRBV6-5 to TRBJ2-1; 11 positions match TRBD2. The germline gives CDR1 MNHEY, CDR2 SVGAGI. V gave up 2 bases and J gave up 0 bases; unmatched junction bases: 3. The CDR3 consists of 17 residues. CDR3 in amino acids: CASSYLGTSGSYNEQFF. In DNA, the CDR3 is TGTGCCAGCAGTTACCTAGGGACTAGCGGCTCCTACAATGAGCAGTTCTTC.

The chain has TRBV10-3 and TRBJ2-7, with 8 bases identical to TRBD2. Per germline, CDR1 ENHRY and CDR2 SYGVKD. Trimming cost V 4 bases and J 5 bases; bases outside gene matches: 7. This CDR3 has 14 residues. The CDR3 DNA follows: TGTGCCATCAGTGTTAAGCGGGGGTCCAACGAGCAGTACTTC. Protein product: CAISVKRGSNEQYF.

This sequence joins TRBV9 and TRBJ2-3; 12 bases align to TRBD1. The CDR3 consists of 17 residues. Germline V gene sequence: CDR1 SGDLS, CDR2 YYNGEE. Trimming removed 0 bases from V and 4 bases from J; junction bases left unmatched: 6. Written as DNA, the CDR3 is TGTGCCAGCAGCGTAGCTGGGACAGGGGGCTTGGCAGATACGCAGTATTTT. Translated, it gives CASSVAGTGGLADTQYF. Complete variable domain (other parts from reference TRBV9 and TRBJ2-3): DSGVTQTPKHLITATGQRVTLRCSPRSGDLSVYWYQQSLDQGLQFLIQYYNGEERAKGNILERFSAQQFPDLHSELNLSSLELGDSALYFCASSVAGTGGLADTQYFGPGTRLTVL.

This clonotype was recorded a few times. This sequence joins TRBV6-4 and TRBJ2-1, with 8 bases aligning to TRBD1. This CDR3 spans 11 amino acids. Germline V gene lookup returns CDR1 MRHNA and CDR2 SNTAGT. V lost 6 bases, J lost 12 bases, and 4 bases stayed unmatched. The CDR3 bases are TGTGCCAGCAGCGCCGGACAGGGGCAGTTCTTC. Amino acid sequence: CASSAGQGQFF.

This clonotype was picked up a small number of times. The chain links TRBV20-1 to TRBJ2-2; TRBD1 aligns across 7 bases. From germline, CDR1 is DFQATT and CDR2 SNEGSKA (reference sequence). CDR3 length: 12 residues. V shed 3 bases, J shed 8 bases, and the junction held 3 bases outside the gene matches. The CDR3 loop is CSASRQGGELFF. In nucleotides, the CDR3 is TGCAGTGCTAGCAGACAGGGTGGGGAGCTGTTTTTT.

The V gene is TRBV5-4, the J gene TRBJ2-1; D is possibly TRBD2 (6 bases). Trimming shortened V by 5 bases and J by 6 bases, and 18 bases separated the two germline ends. The CDR3 is made up of 15 amino acids. CDR1 and CDR2 from the germline V gene are SGHNT and YYREEE (reference sequence). This CDR3 is CASSPTSLLGNEQFF. The CDR3 bases are TGTGCCAGCAGTCCCACTAGCCTACTCGGCAATGAGCAGTTCTTC.

The chain has TRBV9 and TRBJ2-3, with D possibly TRBD2 on 6 matching bases. Germline CDR1 and CDR2: SGDLS and YYNGEE. Trimming removed 0 bases at V and 11 bases at J, with 10 bases between. The CDR3 spans 12 residues. In nucleotides, the CDR3 is TGTGCCAGCAGCGTAGTGGGGGAGGAGCAGTATTTT. Translation gives CASSVVGEEQYF.

This clonotype was counted between two and nine times. This sequence joins TRBV15 and TRBJ2-7; 8 positions match TRBD1. CDR1 and CDR2 (germline): LNHNV, YYDKDF (reference sequence). V was pared by 2 bases and J by 2 bases, with 5 bases of the junction left unmatched. The CDR3 totals 15 residues. The CDR3 is CATSRSQDRAYEQYF. In nucleotides, the CDR3 is TGTGCCACCAGCAGATCCCAGGACAGGGCCTACGAGCAGTACTTC.

The sample holds a few counts of this clonotype. The genes are TRBV15 and TRBJ2-7; 7 bases fit TRBD2. The CDR3 consists of 13 residues. The germline V gene encodes CDR1 LNHNV and CDR2 YYDKDF (reference sequence). The ends lost 5 bases at V and 1 base at J; junction bases unmatched: 2. The CDR3 bases are TGTGCCACCAGCCTGCGGGAGTCCTACGAGCAGTACTTC. Amino acid sequence: CATSLRESYEQYF.

The DNA for the CDR3 is TGTGCCAGCAGGGTTTCCGGGAACTATGGCTACACCTTC. As protein: CASRVSGNYGYTF. This chain links TRBV27 with TRBJ1-2; D uncertain. The CDR3 consists of 13 residues. Germline V CDR1 and CDR2: MNHEY, SMNVEV (reference sequence). V shed 6 bases and J shed 2 bases, with 10 bases lying between them.